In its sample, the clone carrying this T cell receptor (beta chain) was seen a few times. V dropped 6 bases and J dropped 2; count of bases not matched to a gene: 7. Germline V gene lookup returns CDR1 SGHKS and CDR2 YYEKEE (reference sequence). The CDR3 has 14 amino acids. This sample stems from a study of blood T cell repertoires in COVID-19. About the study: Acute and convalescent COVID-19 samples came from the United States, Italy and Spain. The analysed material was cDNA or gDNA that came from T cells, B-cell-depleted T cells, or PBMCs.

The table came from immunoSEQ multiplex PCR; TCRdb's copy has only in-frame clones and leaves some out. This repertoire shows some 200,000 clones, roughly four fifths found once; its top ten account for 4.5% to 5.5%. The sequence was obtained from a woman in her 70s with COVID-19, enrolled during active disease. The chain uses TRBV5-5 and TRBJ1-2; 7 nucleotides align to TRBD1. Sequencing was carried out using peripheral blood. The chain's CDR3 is CASTNRGPNYGYTF. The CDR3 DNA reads TGTGCCAGCACCAACAGGGGACCAAACTATGGCTACACCTTC.